This section outlines one T cell receptor (beta chain) sequence together with its context. Its antigen is not identified. The record originates from a study of shared clonotypes between healthy human individuals. General study findings and limits: Relative to clonotypes present in all four donors, those not shared had lower generation probabilities.

As processed by the authors: ImmunoSEQ junction-only sequences lacked quality scores, so their filtering differed. Sequenced by immunoSEQ multiplex PCR; TCRdb stores in-frame clones only, minus some. V and J calls and clone size are those listed in that table; D and trimming were worked out from the DNA. The sample comprises around 2,000,000 clones, just under 95% of which are singletons, and more than 0.9% rests with the top ten. CD45RO negativity and positive selection for CCR7 defined naive CD8 cells, a population that excluded terminally differentiated effector memory CD45RA+ cells. This TCR came from a man younger than 35 in good health. Source material: naive CD8+ T cells sorted from blood.

The CDR3 region is CASSLAKGRYF. The CDR3 bases are TGTGCCAGCAGCTTAGCCAAGGGGAGGTACTTC. The chain joins TRBV11-2 to TRBJ2-7, with D perhaps given as TRBD1 or TRBD2 (5 bases each). Germline loops: CDR1 SGHAT, CDR2 FQNNGV. The CDR3 covers 11 residues. V was cut by 1 base and J by 12 bases, with 10 bases left in between.